This T cell receptor beta chain was obtained from a study of cytomegalovirus exposure and HLA in healthy donors. Regarding the study as a whole: High sensitivity and specificity were reportedly achieved when the classifier diagnosed cytomegalovirus status.

Germline assignment: CDR1 SQVTM and CDR2 ANQGSEA. V gave up 2 bases and J gave up 5 bases, with 8 bases separating them. CDR3 length equals 12 residues. Assay used: immunoSEQ multiplex PCR; TCRdb lists only in-frame clones, some missing. The sample comprises 150,000 to 200,000 clones, 84% of which are singletons, and more than 8.5% rests with the top ten. As concerns this clone: Its antigen remains unknown.

V usage is TRBV29-1 and J usage is TRBJ2-3; D not resolved. Sequencing input: PBMCs. The clonotype was recovered from a man under 40 in good health and CMV-seropositive. CDR3: CSVELFGDTQYF. The CDR3 coding sequence is TGCAGCGTTGAACTTTTCGGAGATACGCAGTATTTT.